The rows below give T cell receptor beta chains drawn from one sample of a study of early T cells in non-severe SARS-CoV-2 infection. TCRdb redid the calling of the 5' RACE reads with MiXCR, one entry per CDR3 protein. The sample lists under 70,000 distinct CDR3 sequences, more than 9.5% occurring once. Sequenced input: whole blood. These receptors originate from an adult who was a healthcare worker with PCR-confirmed SARS-CoV-2 infection or an uninfected control (not recorded which). Both conserved end residues are part of each CDR3. A D gene is named only where the DNA matches it firmly. A row's size may be missing; if present it is once, few, many or a size class.

v_gene	abundance	j_gene	d_gene	CDR3aa	CDR3nt
TRBV5-1	few	TRBJ1-2	TRBD1	CASSLARGRDYGYTF	TGCGCCAGCAGCTTGGCAAGGGGGCGAGACTATGGCTACACCTTC
TRBV6-4	few	TRBJ1-6	.	CASSEGLGSPLHF	TGTGCCAGCAGTGAAGGCTTAGGATCACCCCTCCACTTT
TRBV30	few	TRBJ2-3	TRBD1	CAWSADRVADTQYF	TGTGCCTGGAGTGCAGACAGGGTGGCCGATACGCAGTATTTT
TRBV11-2	.	TRBJ1-1	.	CASSRVMNTEAFF	TGTGCCAGCTCCCGGGTAATGAACACTGAAGCTTTCTTT
TRBV7-9	.	TRBJ2-7	TRBD2	CVSSSLAGISEQYF	TGTGTCAGCAGCTCACTAGCGGGGATCTCCGAGCAGTACTTC
TRBV20-1	.	TRBJ2-7	.	CSARFARGIDEQYF	TGCAGTGCCAGATTTGCCAGGGGTATCGACGAGCAGTACTTC
TRBV14	.	TRBJ2-6	.	CASMLDAPVSGANVLTF	TGTGCCAGCATGTTGGACGCACCGGTCTCTGGGGCCAACGTCCTGACTTTC
TRBV7-2	few	TRBJ2-3	.	CASSLEGTHTDTQYF	TGTGCCAGCAGCTTAGAGGGGACCCACACAGATACGCAGTATTTT
TRBV7-2	many	TRBJ2-2	.	CAISGRGTGELFF	TGTGCCATATCCGGGAGAGGCACCGGGGAGCTGTTTTTT
TRBV24-1	many	TRBJ2-7	TRBD2	CATSDRLAYEQYF	TGTGCCACCAGTGACAGACTAGCTTACGAGCAGTACTTC
TRBV7-9	.	TRBJ2-3	TRBD1	CASSLGVRTGADYTDTQYF	TGTGCCAGCAGCTTAGGGGTGAGGACAGGGGCTGACTACACAGATACGCAGTATTTT
TRBV20-1	few	TRBJ2-3	TRBD2	CSARRETDTQYF	TGCAGTGCTAGGCGGGAGACAGATACGCAGTATTTT
TRBV13	.	TRBJ2-7	TRBD2	CASSPGLAGGYEQYF	TGTGCCAGCAGCCCAGGACTAGCGGGGGGTTACGAGCAGTACTTC
TRBV20-1	many	TRBJ1-6	.	CSASVGGSSYNSPLHF	TGCAGTGCTAGTGTCGGAGGAAGCTCCTATAATTCACCCCTCCACTTT
TRBV29-1	.	TRBJ1-1	.	CSVRPAGGWNTEAFF	TGCAGCGTTCGGCCCGCGGGGGGTTGGAACACTGAAGCTTTCTTT
TRBV29-1	few	TRBJ2-7	.	CSVAPDGDFSYEQYF	TGCAGCGTTGCCCCGGACGGGGACTTCTCCTACGAGCAGTACTTC
TRBV12-3/TRBV12-4	few	TRBJ2-1	.	CASSLGPGMGEQFF	TGTGCCAGCAGCCTAGGCCCCGGAATGGGTGAGCAGTTCTTC
TRBV6-2/TRBV6-3	many	TRBJ2-7	TRBD2	CATLRLAGGDEQYF	TGTGCCACCCTCCGTCTAGCGGGAGGTGACGAGCAGTACTTC
TRBV29-1	few	TRBJ2-7	TRBD1	CSARQGPYEQYF	TGCAGCGCCCGACAGGGGCCCTACGAGCAGTACTTC
TRBV12-3/TRBV12-4	few	TRBJ1-6	.	CASSIKQGSPLHF	TGTGCCAGCAGTATTAAGCAGGGCTCACCCCTCCACTTT
TRBV7-2	many	TRBJ2-3	TRBD2	CASSLGASGRYRTSTDTQYF	TGTGCCAGCAGCTTAGGGGCTAGCGGGAGGTATCGAACTAGCACAGATACGCAGTATTTT
TRBV7-9	.	TRBJ2-7	.	CASSPRPLEQYF	TGTGCCAGCAGCCCCCGCCCTCTCGAGCAGTACTTC
TRBV27	many	TRBJ1-2	TRBD1	CASKPNRGRDYGYTF	TGTGCCAGCAAACCCAACAGGGGTCGAGACTATGGCTACACCTTC
TRBV29-1	.	TRBJ2-1	TRBD2	CSVGLAGGYNEQFF	TGCAGCGTTGGACTAGCGGGGGGATACAATGAGCAGTTCTTC
TRBV20-1	few	TRBJ2-6	.	CSARGQGGISGANVLTF	TGCAGTGCTAGAGGTCAGGGGGGTATCTCTGGGGCCAACGTCCTGACTTTC
TRBV28	.	TRBJ2-3	.	CASSPRIDTQYF	TGTGCCAGCAGTCCCCGAATAGATACGCAGTATTTT
TRBV9	many	TRBJ2-2	.	CASSATQGTTGELFF	TGTGCCAGCAGCGCAACTCAGGGGACCACCGGGGAGCTGTTTTTT
TRBV4-3	many	TRBJ2-7	.	CASSQDVLAPSYEQYF	TGCGCCAGCAGCCAAGATGTCCTAGCTCCCTCCTACGAGCAGTACTTC
TRBV4-1	few	TRBJ1-5	.	CASSQDGYNQPQHF	TGCGCCAGCAGCCAAGACGGATACAATCAGCCCCAGCATTTT
TRBV12-3/TRBV12-4	few	TRBJ1-1	TRBD1	CASSQPGQGNTEAFF	TGTGCCAGCAGTCAACCGGGACAGGGGAACACTGAAGCTTTCTTT
TRBV5-4	many	TRBJ2-1	TRBD2	CASSETRLAGTYNEQFF	TGTGCCAGCAGCGAAACCCGACTAGCGGGAACCTACAATGAGCAGTTCTTC
TRBV6-5	.	TRBJ2-4	TRBD2	CASSSQGRGGPNIQYF	TGTGCCAGCAGTTCCCAGGGGCGGGGGGGCCCAAACATTCAGTACTTC
TRBV7-2	.	TRBJ1-6	TRBD1	CASSSGQGRAPLHF	TGTGCCAGCAGCTCGGGACAGGGTAGGGCACCCCTCCACTTT
TRBV29-1	.	TRBJ2-7	.	CSVEDRVRYEQYF	TGCAGCGTTGAAGATCGGGTCCGATACGAGCAGTACTTC
TRBV19	many	TRBJ1-2	.	CASSPPGAGYTF	TGTGCCAGTAGTCCGCCCGGGGCAGGCTACACCTTC
TRBV14	many	TRBJ1-4	TRBD1	CASSQSGQGGKLFF	TGTGCCAGCAGCCAATCCGGACAGGGGGGAAAACTGTTTTTT
TRBV6-2/TRBV6-3	many	TRBJ2-6	.	CASSYSRVSGANVLTF	TGTGCCAGCAGTTACTCGAGGGTCTCTGGGGCCAACGTCCTGACTTTC
TRBV5-1	.	TRBJ2-6	.	CASRHRRAGANVLTF	TGCGCCAGCAGACACCGGAGGGCTGGGGCCAACGTCCTGACTTTC
TRBV29-1	many	TRBJ1-2	.	CSSRDIYGYTF	TGCAGCTCCCGGGACATCTATGGCTACACCTTC
TRBV27	many	TRBJ2-7	TRBD1	CASSFADRVGYEQYF	TGTGCCAGCAGTTTTGCGGACAGGGTAGGGTACGAGCAGTACTTC
TRBV7-6	.	TRBJ1-5	.	CASSPSNQPQHF	TGTGCCAGCAGCCCGTCGAACCAGCCCCAGCATTTT
TRBV27	many	TRBJ1-5	.	CASSLRGEQPQHF	TGTGCCAGCAGTCTAAGGGGAGAGCAGCCCCAGCATTTT
TRBV5-6	few	TRBJ2-3	TRBD2	CASSFLQGSSGGFVATQYF	TGTGCCAGCAGCTTCCTCCAAGGATCTAGCGGGGGTTTTGTGGCGACGCAGTATTTT
TRBV7-8	.	TRBJ2-2	.	CTSSLGLPTPGELFF	TGTACCAGCAGCTTAGGACTGCCGACCCCCGGGGAGCTGTTTTTT
TRBV28	many	TRBJ2-5	TRBD1	CASSHRQGAGAETQYF	TGTGCCAGCAGTCATAGACAGGGGGCAGGAGCGGAGACCCAGTACTTC
TRBV2	few	TRBJ2-1	TRBD2	CASIKSGGAHNEQFF	TGTGCCAGCATCAAGAGCGGGGGGGCCCACAATGAGCAGTTCTTC
TRBV7-2	.	TRBJ2-3	.	CTSSLSWVADTQYF	TGTACCAGCAGCTTATCCTGGGTCGCAGATACGCAGTATTTT